Shown below are 14 T cell receptor beta chains from a single sample sequenced in a study of regulatory T cells in long-lasting Graves disease. Arm-PCR of CDR3 regions and iRepertoire HTBI primers were used to build TCR beta libraries. Each CDR3 protein gets one entry after TCRdb re-called the multiplex PCR reads with MiXCR. The sample consists of roughly 360,000 distinct CDR3 sequences, less than 30% of them appearing once. Indicated time point: persistent/refractory GD, antithyroid drugs over 5 years with positive TRAb. With RNA extracted from PBMCs as input, the TCR library was made. Material: peripheral blood mononuclear cells (PBMCs), obtained when the disease was refractory, from a patient treated with antithyroid drugs. The receptor set was obtained from a woman aged 40 to 50 with Graves disease.

This clonotype has at least ten counts. The rearrangement joins TRBV29-1 to TRBJ1-2; 7 positions match TRBD1. The CDR3 sequence is 13 residues long. J lost 7 bases, V lost 5 bases, and 10 bases had no gene match. Looked up from germline, CDR1 is SQVTM and CDR2 is ANQGSEA. The CDR3 DNA reads as TGCAGCGTTCGGGACAGTCCCGTTGTTGGCTACACCTTC. This translates into CSVRDSPVVGYTF.

The CDR3 nucleotides read TGCAGCGTCTACCGGGTCTCAAGGGCGAGCACTGAAGCTTTCTTT. Protein sequence: CSVYRVSRASTEAFF. The chain has TRBV29-1 and TRBJ1-1; D call uncertain. Germline V gene data show CDR1 as SQVTM and CDR2 as ANQGSEA. The V and J ends lost 6 bases and 4 bases respectively, with 21 bases between them. This CDR3 has 15 amino acids.

The sample holds a few counts of this clonotype. This chain connects TRBV5-1 to TRBJ2-6, with TRBD2 matching over 7 bases. The CDR3 runs to 16 residues. V was clipped by 0 bases and J by 2 bases; unmatched bases: 2. Germline values: CDR1 SGHRS, CDR2 YFSETQ. The CDR3 DNA sequence: TGCGCCAGCAGCTTGGGAAGCGGGACTGGGGCCAACGTCCTGACTTTC. Translating gives CASSLGSGTGANVLTF. Complete variable domain (other parts from reference TRBV5-1 and TRBJ2-6): KAGVTQTPRYLIKTRGQQVTLSCSPISGHRSVSWYQQTPGQGLQFLFEYFSETQRNKGNFPGRFSGRQFSNSRSEMNVSTLELGDSALYLCASSLGSGTGANVLTFGAGSRLTVL.

This clonotype was seen repeatedly, ten times or more. This chain uses TRBV2 with TRBJ2-4; maybe TRBD1 (5 bases). The V gene's germline CDR1 is SNHLY and CDR2 FYNNEI. The length of the CDR3 is 15 residues. Between the trimmed V and J ends, which lost 1 base and 6 bases, there was a span of 13 bases. The CDR3 loop reads CASSEVQGWANIQYF. DNA for the CDR3: TGTGCCAGCAGTGAAGTTCAGGGCTGGGCAAACATTCAGTACTTC.

The chain uses TRBV19 and TRBJ1-1; D is unresolved. The germline V and J ends were trimmed by 1 base and 2 bases, with 11 bases remaining between them. The CDR3 is 15 residues long. Germline-derived CDR1 and CDR2 are LNHDA and SQIVND (reference sequence). The CDR3 spells CASSIAVGANTEAFF. The CDR3 DNA sequence: TGTGCCAGTAGTATAGCGGTTGGCGCTAACACTGAAGCTTTCTTT.

This clonotype was seen a few times. The chain couples TRBV16 to TRBJ1-3; the D gene is possibly TRBD1 (6 bases). CDR3 size: 15 residues. V was clipped by 4 bases and J by 7 bases, with 17 bases between them. In germline, CDR1 is KGHSY, CDR2 FQNENV. Written as DNA, the CDR3 is TGTGCCAGCAGCCCGCAACAGGGAAATGGGAACACCATATATTTT. Translated, it gives CASSPQQGNGNTIYF.

This clonotype was picked up many times. The chain joins TRBV2 to TRBJ1-6; TRBD1 might be the D (5 bases). CDR3 length: 14 amino acids. CDR1 and CDR2 (germline): SNHLY, FYNNEI. Trimming took 6 bases from V and 7 from J, leaving 13 bases between them. Written as DNA, the CDR3 is TGTGCCAGCAGCCCTCAGGGATCCAATTCACCCCTCCACTTT. This encodes CASSPQGSNSPLHF.

In this sample, this clonotype turned up many times. The chain couples TRBV20-1 to TRBJ2-7; D unresolved. This CDR3 region has 12 residues. The V end was cut by 4 bases, the J end by 4 bases, with 11 bases between. Germline V gene data show CDR1 as DFQATT and CDR2 as SNEGSKA (reference sequence). As DNA, the CDR3 is TGCAGTGCTATGGGTCTCCCTTACGAGCAGTACTTC. Encoded protein: CSAMGLPYEQYF.

This clonotype occurred many times. The chain uses TRBV6-5 and TRBJ1-2; D gene ambiguous. Germline CDR1 is MNHEY and CDR2 is SVGAGI. There are 14 residues in the CDR3. V lost 2 bases and J lost 2, with 9 bases in between. CDR3 in DNA: TGTGCCAGCAGTTACGGAAAGCGGAACTATGGCTACACCTTC. Its translation is CASSYGKRNYGYTF.

DNA for the CDR3: TGTGCCAGCACGGGACAGGGATCGTTTAGCTCTGGAAACACCATATATTTT. Its protein is CASTGQGSFSSGNTIYF. This chain connects TRBV7-8 to TRBJ1-3, with TRBD1 identical over 9 bases. The CDR3 is 17 amino acids. V lost 7 bases, J lost 0 bases, and 10 bases stayed unmatched. The germline V gene has CDR1 SGHVS and CDR2 FQNEAQ.

In this sample, this clonotype turned up many times. The chain is built from TRBV6-1 and TRBJ2-5; the D gene is possibly TRBD1 (6 bases). CDR1 and CDR2 (germline): MNHNS, SASEGT. There are 13 residues in the CDR3. Trimming pared 6 bases from V and 2 bases from J, leaving 10 bases between. Here the CDR3 DNA reads TGTGCCAGCAGGGACAGAAGACAAGAGACCCAGTACTTC. Translating it yields CASRDRRQETQYF.

V is TRBV20-1 and J is TRBJ1-2; D gene ambiguous. V lost 3 bases, J lost 4 bases, and 24 bases lay in between. Germline-derived CDR1 and CDR2 are DFQATT and SNEGSKA (reference sequence). CDR3 length equals 17 residues. CDR3 nucleotide sequence: TGCAGTGCTAGTCACTCTGCCGGCAGCGCAGGTGGCTATGGCTACACCTTC. Encoded protein: CSASHSAGSAGGYGYTF.

This clonotype was seen repeatedly, ten times or more. This chain connects TRBV28 to TRBJ2-7; 11 bases are shared with TRBD2. Germline V CDR1 and CDR2: MDHEN, SYDVKM. V shed 7 bases, J shed 4 bases, and the junction held 3 bases outside the gene matches. The CDR3 has 13 amino acids. CDR3: CASMTSGTYEQYF. CDR3 bases: TGTGCCAGCATGACTAGCGGGACTTACGAGCAGTACTTC.

This clonotype was detected only a few times. The V and J genes are TRBV6-1 and TRBJ1-1; unclear D gene. The germline CDR1 and CDR2 sequences are MNHNS and SASEGT. V was trimmed by 1 base and J by 3 bases, leaving 6 bases between them. CDR3 length: 13 residues. CDR3 sequence reads: CASSEGAHTEAFF. The CDR3 nucleotides read TGTGCCAGCAGTGAAGGGGCCCACACTGAAGCTTTCTTT.